This TCR beta chain was identified during a study of Ad26.COV2.S vaccination and SARS-CoV-2 variants (dated by TCRdb to about 2021). Study-wide context: Donors in the vaccine arm were drawn from COV1001, a multicentre, randomized, double-blind, placebo-controlled phase I-IIa trial testing Ad26.COV2.S in healthy adults. Trial participants were randomized into five groups of five: low-dose or high-dose Ad26.COV2.S given once or twice, or placebo on both occasions. Blinding of investigators to trial group allocation was maintained during experiments and outcome assessment. A total of 32 samples were included in the TCR-sequenced set, comprising roughly 19 Ad26.COV2.S vaccine recipients, 5 placebo recipients and 8 SARS-CoV-2 convalescent individuals. Dosing of Ad26.COV2.S was intramuscular, at either 5x10^10 or 1x10^11 viral particles, delivered as one shot or as two shots spaced 56 days apart. The specificity and breadth of SARS-CoV-2-reactive T cell receptors after Ad26.COV2.S vaccination were assessed by TCRbeta repertoire sequencing.

TCRbeta CDR3 regions were sequenced with the immunoSEQ Assay. After extraction, genomic DNA underwent amplification by bias-controlled multiplex PCR, followed by high-throughput sequencing. Per the source publication's procedure: To quantify the absolute abundance of every unique TCRbeta CDR3 region, sequences were collapsed and filtered. T cell fraction was estimated by normalizing TCRbeta template counts to usable DNA, with usable DNA measured through amplification of reference genes found in all nucleated cells. Repertoire TCRs were annotated as SARS-CoV-2-specific by exact matching of V gene, CDR3 amino acid sequence and J gene to a known reactive TCR set. MIRA supplied the reference SARS-CoV-2 TCR set, which was filtered for enrichment in COVID-19-positive ImmuneCODE repertoires so that public or cross-reactive TCRs were removed. Using the MIRA antigens, annotated TCRs were further analysed by specific ORF or by position within an ORF. Breadth was defined as annotated unique rearrangements over total unique productive rearrangements; depth was the summed frequency of those rearrangements. Group comparisons of TCR breadth used two-sided Wilcoxon rank-sum tests. The clones in this table, taken by TCRdb from immuneACCESS, are in-frame only. Not every clone is retained; where verified, under half of the shortfall comes from an unresolved V gene, and the cause of the rest is unknown. V and J calls and clone size are as listed in that table; D and trimming were resolved from the DNA. In this sample the table shows hundreds of thousands of clones, 87% of which occur a single time. Of the sample, 3.4% is held by the ten largest clones.

CDR1 and CDR2 were assigned from the germline V gene (reference sequence) as MNHNY and SVGAGI. V lost 2 bases and J lost 6 bases, and the count of bases not matched to a germline gene is 3. The CDR3, cysteine through phenylalanine, is 13 amino acids long. Only the CDR3 part of the read is kept: 39 bases, read in frame from the first base. The treatment or condition label for this specimen denotes: some 20 received Ad26.COV2.S at low or high dose, single or two shots; roughly five received placebo; per-sample allocation not given. For vaccine and placebo recipients, repertoires were sequenced using samples collected on day 63 after the first injection. In Cohort 1b, more than 20 adults aged 18-55 years were enrolled at a single site in Boston, USA, between 29 July and 7 August 2020. Ad26.COV2.S was a replication-incompetent adenovirus type 26 vector that expressed a prefusion-stabilized SARS-CoV-2 spike protein derived from the original Wuhan strain.

On this clone itself: Its antigen remains undetermined. The input lacks base qualities; no much larger clone sits a single base away.

Points the paper makes about the study in general: The study was not powered to compare responses between vaccine doses or regimens. It was noted by the authors that total T cell responses may have been underestimated by the TCR breadth and depth analyses. Spike-specific TCR breadth was higher in Ad26.COV2.S recipients than in placebo recipients (P = 0.0014). Vaccine and placebo recipients had comparable non-spike TCR breadth, which fits with the vaccine containing only spike. Substantial breadth of spike-specific CD8+ and CD4+ T cell responses was reported after vaccination.

Sequenced material: peripheral blood, taken in a trial of Ad26.COV2.S vaccine versus placebo. The chain couples TRBV6-6 to TRBJ1-2; TRBD1 lines up with 7 middle nucleotides. The sequence came from a person between 18 and 59 years old who received the Ad26.COV2.S COVID-19 vaccine or a placebo. At the DNA level, the sequence is TGTGCCAGCAGTTACCTTGACAGGGATGGCTACACCTTC. It translates as CASSYLDRDGYTF.